A selection of T cell receptor beta chains follows, all from one sample in a study of T cell repertoires in cytomegalovirus infection. For these receptors, no antigen is known. TCRdb redid the calling of the reads with MiXCR, one entry per CDR3 protein. This sample yields some 320,000 distinct CDR3 sequences, of which about 27% are seen a single time; about 20% belongs to the top ten. The sequences come from cultured PBMCs, collected from culture after CMV antigen stimulation. The receptors were gathered from a human donor in good health (CMV status not recorded). Some clones in this sample may be carry-over from other donors' samples. The conserved cysteine and the conserved F or W are not part of the CDR3 here.

CDR3aa: SARDDSPNTGELF; v_gene: TRBV20-1
CDR3aa: ASGKNRGNQPQH; v_gene: TRBV12-5
CDR3aa: SVALFGTSSQETQY; v_gene: TRBV29-1
CDR3aa: ASMGDAYNEQF; v_gene: TRBV19
CDR3aa: ATSDPAGREQF; v_gene: TRBV24-1
CDR3aa: ASSSRTGFGGYT; v_gene: TRBV7-2
CDR3aa: ASSLGNADYGYT; v_gene: TRBV7-9
CDR3aa: ASSPNTGGSSGANVLT; v_gene: TRBV10-1
CDR3aa: ASSQGYTNTEAF; v_gene: TRBV4-1
CDR3aa: ASSPAGTGINGYT; v_gene: TRBV11-2
CDR3aa: ASSPRAAYNEKLF; v_gene: TRBV18
CDR3aa: ASSWPGTGGNTGELF; v_gene: TRBV5-1
CDR3aa: ASSYLARGAGDTQY; v_gene: TRBV6-5
CDR3aa: ASSSGTTYGYT; v_gene: TRBV11-1
CDR3aa: ASFSGLAGLSSSYNEQF; v_gene: TRBV7-9
CDR3aa: ASSSSPAENTEAF; v_gene: TRBV7-6
CDR3aa: ASGLSHRGLSTGEGPDGYT; v_gene: TRBV12-5
CDR3aa: ASSPQLAGVSWQF; v_gene: TRBV9
CDR3aa: ASRRQGDQYNEQF; v_gene: TRBV6-6